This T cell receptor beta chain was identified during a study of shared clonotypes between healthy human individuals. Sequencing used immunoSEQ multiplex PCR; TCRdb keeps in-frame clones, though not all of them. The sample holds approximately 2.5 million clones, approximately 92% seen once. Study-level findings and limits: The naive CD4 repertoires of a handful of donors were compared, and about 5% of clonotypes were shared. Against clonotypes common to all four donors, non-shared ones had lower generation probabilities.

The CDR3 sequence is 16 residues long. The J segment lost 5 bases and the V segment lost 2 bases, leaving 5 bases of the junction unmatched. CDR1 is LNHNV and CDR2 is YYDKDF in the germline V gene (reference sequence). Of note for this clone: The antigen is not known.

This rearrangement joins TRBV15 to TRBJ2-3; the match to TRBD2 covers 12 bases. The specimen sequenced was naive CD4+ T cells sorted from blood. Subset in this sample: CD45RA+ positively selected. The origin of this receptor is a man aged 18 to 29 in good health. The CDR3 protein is CATSRPLAGGGDTQYF. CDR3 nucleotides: TGTGCCACCAGCAGACCACTAGCGGGGGGCGGAGATACGCAGTATTTT. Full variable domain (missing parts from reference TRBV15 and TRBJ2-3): DAMVIQNPRYQVTQFGKPVTLSCSQTLNHNVMYWYQQKSSQAPKLLFHYYDKDFNNEADTPDNFQSRRPNTSFCFLDIRSPGLGDTAMYLCATSRPLAGGGDTQYFGPGTRLTVL.